This TCR beta chain was found in a study of shared clonotypes between healthy human individuals. Researchers partitioned CD4+ cells into CD45RA+ naive and CD45RA-negative memory subsets. Here immunoSEQ multiplex PCR was the method, and the copy in TCRdb shows in-frame clones only, minus some. The table includes some 790,000 clones, roughly two thirds detected once. Germline CDR1 is SGHRS and CDR2 is YFSETQ. The J segment lost 3 bases and the V segment lost 4 bases, leaving 9 bases of the junction unmatched. This CDR3 spans 15 amino acids. The receptor was isolated from a woman aged 30 to 39 in good health. The sample taken for sequencing was memory CD4+ T cells sorted from blood. The subset was: CD45RA-negative fraction. This chain links TRBV5-1 with TRBJ1-2, with 7 bases matching TRBD1. The DNA for the CDR3 is TGCGCCAGCAGCATAAGGGGGCGCAGGGACTATGGCTACACCTTC. Residues: CASSIRGRRDYGYTF.